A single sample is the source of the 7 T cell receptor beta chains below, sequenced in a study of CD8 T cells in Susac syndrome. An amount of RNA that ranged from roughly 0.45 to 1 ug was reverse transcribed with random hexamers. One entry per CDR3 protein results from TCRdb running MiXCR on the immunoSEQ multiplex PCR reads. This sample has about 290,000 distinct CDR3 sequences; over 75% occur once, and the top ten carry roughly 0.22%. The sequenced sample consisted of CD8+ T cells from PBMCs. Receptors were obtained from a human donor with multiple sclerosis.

The CDR3 DNA reads TGTGCCAGCAGCTCGAGGGTGGACCTCAACACCGGGGAGCTGTTTTTT. Its protein product is CASSSRVDLNTGELFF. V and J are TRBV7-6 and TRBJ2-2; D may be TRBD2 (5 bases). CDR1 and CDR2 from the germline V gene are SGHVS and FNYEAQ. The V gene lost 4 bases and the J gene lost 2 bases, with 14 bases spanning the gap. This CDR3 is 16 amino acids long.

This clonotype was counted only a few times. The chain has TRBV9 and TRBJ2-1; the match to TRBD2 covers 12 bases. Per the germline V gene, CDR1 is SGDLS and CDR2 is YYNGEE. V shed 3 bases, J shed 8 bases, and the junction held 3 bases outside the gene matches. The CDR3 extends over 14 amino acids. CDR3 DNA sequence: TGTGCCAGCAGCGCTAGCGGGAGGGCGGATGAGCAGTTCTTC. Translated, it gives CASSASGRADEQFF.

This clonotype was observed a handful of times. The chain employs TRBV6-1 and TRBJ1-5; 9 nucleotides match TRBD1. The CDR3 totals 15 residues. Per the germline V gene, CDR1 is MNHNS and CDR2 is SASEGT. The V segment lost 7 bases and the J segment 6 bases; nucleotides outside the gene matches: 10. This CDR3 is CASTLSGTGSQPQHF. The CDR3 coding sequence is TGTGCCAGCACTTTATCCGGGACAGGGAGTCAGCCCCAGCATTTT.

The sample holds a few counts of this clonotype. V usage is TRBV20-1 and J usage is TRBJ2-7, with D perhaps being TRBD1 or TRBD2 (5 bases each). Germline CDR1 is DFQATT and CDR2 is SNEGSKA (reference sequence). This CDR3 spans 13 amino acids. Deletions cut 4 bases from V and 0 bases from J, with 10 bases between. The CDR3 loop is CSAIGDGSYEQYF. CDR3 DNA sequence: TGCAGTGCTATTGGGGACGGCTCCTACGAGCAGTACTTC.

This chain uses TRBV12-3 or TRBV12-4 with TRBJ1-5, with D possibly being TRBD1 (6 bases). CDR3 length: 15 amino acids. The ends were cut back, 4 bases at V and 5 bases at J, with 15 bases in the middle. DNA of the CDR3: TGTGCCAGCAGTTCTGACCCAGGGGAGGATCAGCCCCAGCATTTT. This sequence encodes CASSSDPGEDQPQHF.

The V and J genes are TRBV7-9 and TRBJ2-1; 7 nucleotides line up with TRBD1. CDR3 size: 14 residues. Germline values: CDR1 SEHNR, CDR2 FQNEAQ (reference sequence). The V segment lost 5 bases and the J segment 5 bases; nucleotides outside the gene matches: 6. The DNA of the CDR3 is TGTGCCAGCAGCAATTACAGGGGAAACAATGAGCAGTTCTTC. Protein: CASSNYRGNNEQFF.

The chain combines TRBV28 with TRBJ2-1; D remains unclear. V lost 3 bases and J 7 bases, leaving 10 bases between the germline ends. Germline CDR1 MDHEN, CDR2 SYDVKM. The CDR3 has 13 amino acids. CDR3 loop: CASSLGPANEQFF. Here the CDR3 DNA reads TGTGCCAGCAGTTTGGGCCCAGCGAATGAGCAGTTCTTC.